Following are 19 T cell receptor beta chains from one sample sequenced in a study of OX40 agonist ivuxolimab in advanced cancers. Profiling relied on immunoSEQ multiplex PCR, and the TCRdb table lists in-frame clones only, not all of them. There are around 150,000 clones in the sample; about 93% occur only once, and more than 0.9% lies in the top ten. Sequenced material: CD4+ or CD8+ T cells sorted from blood, taken in a trial of the OX40 agonist ivuxolimab. The receptor set was obtained from an adult with an advanced solid tumor such as melanoma, head and neck, liver or kidney cancer.

The chain has TRBV29-1 and TRBJ2-3; 9 bases are a match to TRBD2. CDR3 size: 14 residues. The ends lost 4 bases at V and 9 bases at J; junction bases unmatched: 11. CDR1 SQVTM and CDR2 ANQGSEA come from the germline V gene. In DNA form, the CDR3 reads TGCAGCGTTGCAGGGCGGGAGGGCCGGAGGACGCAGTATTTT. Residues: CSVAGREGRRTQYF.

The chain has TRBV5-1 and TRBJ1-5, with no clear D. V gave up 3 bases and J gave up 1 base, with 8 bases separating them. This CDR3 contains 14 residues. Germline assignment: CDR1 SGHRS and CDR2 YFSETQ. The CDR3 DNA sequence: TGCGCCAGCAGCTCCGGGGAAAGCAATCAGCCCCAGCATTTT. Its translation is CASSSGESNQPQHF.

This chain uses TRBV18 with TRBJ2-7, with 8 bases identical to TRBD2. CDR1 is KGHSH and CDR2 is LQKENI in the germline V gene. V gave up 4 bases and J gave up 7 bases; unmatched junction bases: 9. The CDR3 consists of 14 residues. CDR3: CASSLAGGAREQYF. The DNA of the CDR3 is TGTGCCAGCTCACTGGCGGGAGGTGCTAGAGAGCAGTACTTC.

This sequence joins TRBV28 and TRBJ2-3; 11 bases fit TRBD2. The CDR3 length is 15 residues. Per the germline V gene, CDR1 is MDHEN and CDR2 is SYDVKM. J gave up 1 base and V 6 bases, and 3 bases lay outside the gene matches. The CDR3 loop is CASSQGLAGTDTQYF. The DNA for the CDR3 is TGTGCCAGCAGCCAGGGACTAGCGGGCACAGATACGCAGTATTTT.

V is TRBV5-1 and J is TRBJ1-3; D unclear. Trimming took 0 bases from V and 4 from J, leaving 8 bases between them. The CDR3 extends over 14 amino acids. Germline lookup yields CDR1 SGHRS and CDR2 YFSETQ. The CDR3 loop reads CASSLGDSGNTIYF. CDR3 nucleotides: TGCGCCAGCAGCTTGGGGGATTCGGGAAACACCATATATTTT.

The sample holds one count of this clone. The V gene is TRBV6-1, the J gene TRBJ2-1; possibly TRBD1 or TRBD2 for D (6 bases each). V dropped 7 bases and J dropped 8 bases, with 21 bases sitting between them. The CDR3 spans 15 residues. Per the germline V gene, CDR1 is MNHNS and CDR2 is SASEGT. The CDR3 DNA sequence: TGTGCCAGCACCCGGACAGTTGGGGGGTTCGATGAGCAGTTCTTC. This gives the protein CASTRTVGGFDEQFF.

J is TRBJ1-5 and V is TRBV7-6, with 7 bases lining up with TRBD1. The length of the CDR3 is 18 residues. Germline V CDR1 and CDR2: SGHVS, FNYEAQ. After removal of 5 bases from V and 4 bases from J, the junction contained 17 bases not matched to a gene. The CDR3 is CASSPAPHRGKKNQPQHF. DNA of the CDR3: TGTGCCAGCAGCCCAGCACCCCACAGGGGTAAAAAGAATCAGCCCCAGCATTTT.

The chain combines TRBV5-1 with TRBJ2-6; 7 bases fit TRBD1. The ends lost 3 bases at V and 3 bases at J; junction bases unmatched: 9. The CDR3 consists of 17 residues. The germline V gene encodes CDR1 SGHRS and CDR2 YFSETQ. CDR3 residues: CASSSSTGSLGANVLTF. CDR3 in DNA: TGCGCCAGCAGCTCTTCGACAGGGTCGCTTGGGGCCAACGTCCTGACTTTC. Looking up the rest from reference TRBV5-1 and TRBJ2-6 gives the full variable domain: KAGVTQTPRYLIKTRGQQVTLSCSPISGHRSVSWYQQTPGQGLQFLFEYFSETQRNKGNFPGRFSGRQFSNSRSEMNVSTLELGDSALYLCASSSSTGSLGANVLTFGAGSRLTVL.

Details on this clone: The same CDR3 is also encoded by other DNA sequences in this sample. The chain combines TRBV28 with TRBJ2-1; D gene uncertain. The V gene's germline CDR1 is MDHEN and CDR2 SYDVKM. The CDR3 sequence is 12 residues long. V was shortened by 2 bases and J by 4 bases, with 3 bases between the two germline ends. CDR3 sequence: CASSLSYNEQFF. CDR3 coding DNA: TGTGCCAGCAGTTTAAGTTACAATGAGCAGTTCTTC.

A single count supports this clone. The chain combines TRBV5-1 with TRBJ2-1, with D uncertain. Germline lookup yields CDR1 SGHRS and CDR2 YFSETQ. This CDR3 contains 12 residues. Trimming removed 4 bases from V and 9 bases from J, with 11 bases in between. The CDR3 nucleotides read TGCGCCAGCAGCATAGAACGAGGTGAGCAGTTCTTC. Its protein is CASSIERGEQFF.

The gene calls are TRBV6-4 and TRBJ1-5; weak D call: TRBD1 (5 bases). Germline V gene sequence: CDR1 MRHNA, CDR2 SNTAGT. The V and J ends lost 7 bases and 2 bases respectively, with 18 bases between them. The CDR3 runs 16 residues. CDR3 region: CASTGRGDEGNQPQHF. The DNA of the CDR3 is TGTGCCAGCACGGGTCGGGGGGACGAGGGCAATCAGCCCCAGCATTTT.

This clone was seen only once. The V and J genes are TRBV5-1 and TRBJ1-1; D is ambiguous. Trimming cost V 5 bases and J 0 bases, with 8 bases left between them. CDR1 SGHRS and CDR2 YFSETQ come from the germline V gene. This CDR3 spans 13 amino acids. CDR3 bases: TGCGCCAGCAGTGGAACAGTGAACACTGAAGCTTTCTTT. It is translated as CASSGTVNTEAFF. The full variable domain, with the rest looked up from reference TRBV5-1 and TRBJ1-1, is KAGVTQTPRYLIKTRGQQVTLSCSPISGHRSVSWYQQTPGQGLQFLFEYFSETQRNKGNFPGRFSGRQFSNSRSEMNVSTLELGDSALYLCASSGTVNTEAFFGQGTRLTVV.

The rearrangement links TRBV9 to TRBJ2-5; 7 nucleotides agree with TRBD2. Germline V CDR1 and CDR2: SGDLS, YYNGEE. The CDR3 spans 15 residues. V lost 4 bases, J lost 1 base, and 7 bases stayed unmatched. The CDR3 protein is CASSSGTTLQETQYF. The CDR3 DNA reads as TGTGCCAGCAGCTCGGGGACTACCCTCCAAGAGACCCAGTACTTC.

The chain recombines TRBV12-5 with TRBJ1-1; D gene ambiguous. The CDR3 sequence is 14 residues long. In germline, CDR1 is LGHNT, CDR2 FRNRAP. Trimming removed 5 bases at V and 1 base at J, with 11 bases between. The CDR3 here is CASGPTTGNTEAFF. In DNA form, the CDR3 reads TGTGCTAGTGGTCCTACGACGGGGAACACTGAAGCTTTCTTT.

V gene TRBV6-1 combines with J gene TRBJ2-7; D ambiguous. Trimming removed 9 bases from V and 3 bases from J, with 9 bases in between. The germline gives CDR1 MNHNS, CDR2 SASEGT. This CDR3 has 11 amino acids. CDR3 sequence: CASGSLYEQYF. CDR3 coding DNA: TGTGCCAGTGGGTCCCTCTACGAGCAGTACTTC.

The CDR3 region is CASSYSTDTYGYTF. The CDR3 DNA reads as TGTGCCAGCAGTTACTCGACAGACACCTATGGCTACACCTTC. V usage is TRBV6-6 and J usage is TRBJ1-2; D perhaps matches TRBD1 (5 bases). This CDR3 spans 14 amino acids. Trimming left V 0 bases short and J 4 bases short, with 9 bases between. CDR1 is MNHNY and CDR2 is SVGAGI in the germline V gene (reference sequence).

V usage is TRBV19 and J usage is TRBJ1-2; 7 bases fit TRBD1. Germline lookup yields CDR1 LNHDA and CDR2 SQIVND (reference sequence). The V segment lost 6 bases and the J segment 4 bases; nucleotides outside the gene matches: 11. The CDR3 runs to 15 residues. DNA of the CDR3: TGTGCCAGTAGCCCAGCCCCGGGACAGATCTATGGCTACACCTTC. Encoded protein: CASSPAPGQIYGYTF.

The genes are TRBV5-6 and TRBJ1-1; D not certain. This CDR3 spans 16 amino acids. V dropped 3 bases and J dropped 0 bases, with 15 bases sitting between them. Germline values: CDR1 SGHDT, CDR2 YYEEEE. CDR3 DNA sequence: TGTGCCAGCAGCTCCCTTCGACGGACTATGAACACTGAAGCTTTCTTT. This sequence encodes CASSSLRRTMNTEAFF.

The chain recombines TRBV4-3 with TRBJ2-2; maybe TRBD1 (6 bases). The CDR3 has 14 residues. CDR1 and CDR2 (germline): LGHNA, YSLEER. The V end was cut by 6 bases, the J end by 1 base, with 9 bases between. The CDR3 spells CASRQGRNTGELFF. The CDR3, as DNA: TGCGCCAGCAGGCAGGGGAGGAACACCGGGGAGCTGTTTTTT.